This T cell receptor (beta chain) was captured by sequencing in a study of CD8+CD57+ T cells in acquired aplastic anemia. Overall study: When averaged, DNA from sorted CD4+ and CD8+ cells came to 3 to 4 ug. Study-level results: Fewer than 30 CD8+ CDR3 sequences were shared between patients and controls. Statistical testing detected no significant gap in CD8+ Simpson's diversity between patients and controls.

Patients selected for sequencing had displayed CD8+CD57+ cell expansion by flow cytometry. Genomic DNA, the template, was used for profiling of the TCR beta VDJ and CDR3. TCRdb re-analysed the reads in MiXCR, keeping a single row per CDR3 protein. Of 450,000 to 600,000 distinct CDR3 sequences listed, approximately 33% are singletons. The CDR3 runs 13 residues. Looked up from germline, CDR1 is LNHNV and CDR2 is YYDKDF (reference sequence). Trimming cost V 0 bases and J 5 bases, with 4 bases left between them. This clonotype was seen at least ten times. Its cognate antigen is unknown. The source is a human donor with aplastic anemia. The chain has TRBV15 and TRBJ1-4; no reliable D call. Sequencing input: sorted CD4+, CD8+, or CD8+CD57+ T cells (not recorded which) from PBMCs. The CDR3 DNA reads TGTGCCACCAGCAGAGATCTGAATGAAAAACTGTTTTTT. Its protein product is CATSRDLNEKLFF.